The sequence of this T cell receptor (beta chain) was determined in a study of OX40 agonist ivuxolimab in advanced cancers. Study-wide points: With doses of 0.1 to 3.0 mg/kg, CD4+ and CD8+ blood T cells had undergone clonal expansion by week 6. Among T cells, CD8+ cells averaged more expanded clones than CD4+ cells. Part of the nonresponder group also had normalized T-cell clonal expansion that was low.

It was autoimmune disease history or systemic immunosuppression that excluded patients. Trimming shortened V by 0 bases and J by 0 bases, and 4 bases separated the two germline ends. CDR1 SGHRS and CDR2 YFSETQ come from the germline V gene. There are 14 residues in the CDR3. Comment on this clone: Its antigen is unidentified.

Assay: immunoSEQ multiplex PCR; the TCRdb copy retains only in-frame clones and omits some. This repertoire shows 65,000 or so clones, 86% found once; its top ten account for under 3.5%. The clonotype originates from an adult with an advanced solid tumor such as melanoma, head and neck, liver or kidney cancer. The genes are TRBV5-1 and TRBJ1-3; D is unclear. This material consisted of CD4+ or CD8+ T cells sorted from blood, taken in a trial of the OX40 agonist ivuxolimab. The CDR3 loop reads CASSLGISGNTIYF. The CDR3 DNA follows: TGCGCCAGCAGCTTGGGCATCTCTGGAAACACCATATATTTT. The variable domain in full, completed from reference TRBV5-1 and TRBJ1-3, reads KAGVTQTPRYLIKTRGQQVTLSCSPISGHRSVSWYQQTPGQGLQFLFEYFSETQRNKGNFPGRFSGRQFSNSRSEMNVSTLELGDSALYLCASSLGISGNTIYFGEGSWLTVV.